The 4 T cell receptor beta chains in this list originate from one sample, sequenced in a study of blood T cell repertoires in COVID-19 (TCRdb year 2020). Receptor amplification or capture employed the immunoSEQ multiplex PCR assay. TCRdb took this table from immuneACCESS and kept in-frame rearrangements with V and J called. Such tables lack part of the clones; where checked against another copy, unresolved V genes explain under half of the gap, and the rest is unexplained. The sample table contains about 370,000 clones; only one count was recorded for 89% of them. The ten largest clones represent approximately 3% of the sample. The sample taken for sequencing was peripheral blood. The source is a woman aged 30 to 39 with COVID-19, enrolled during active disease.

The V call is TRBV10-3, the J call TRBJ2-3, with TRBD1 matching 10 bases. With V trimmed by 3 bases and J by 3 bases, 9 bases remained unmatched. Germline CDR1 reads ENHRY; CDR2 reads SYGVKD. This CDR3 contains 17 residues. The CDR3 region has the DNA TGTGCCATCAGTGACCCCAGGACAGGGGGACTTACAGATACGCAGTATTTT. It yields the protein CAISDPRTGGLTDTQYF.

This chain's CDR3 is CASTSYPSDTQYF. CDR3 DNA sequence: TGTGCCAGCACTTCCTATCCGTCAGATACGCAGTATTTT. This chain uses TRBV7-2 with TRBJ2-3, with D uncertain. This CDR3 is built from 13 residues. Trimming removed 7 bases from V and 4 bases from J, with 12 bases in between. Germline V lookup: CDR1 SGHTA, CDR2 FQGNSA.

Only a few counts were recorded for this clone. This rearrangement joins TRBV11-2 to TRBJ2-7; 7 nucleotides match TRBD1. Trimming cost V 7 bases and J 4 bases; bases outside gene matches: 7. The V gene's germline CDR1 is SGHAT and CDR2 FQNNGV. CDR3 length equals 13 residues. The CDR3, as DNA: TGTGCCAGCAAACGACAGGGAGAGTACGAGCAGTACTTC. It translates to CASKRQGEYEQYF.

The rearrangement links TRBV3-1 (or the pseudogene TRBV3-2) to TRBJ1-4; perhaps TRBD1 as D (6 bases). V shed 2 bases and J shed 4 bases, with 14 bases lying between them. The CDR3 consists of 16 residues. Looked up from germline, CDR1 is LGHDT and CDR2 is YNNKEL (reference sequence). In nucleotides, the CDR3 is TGTGCCAGCAGCCAAAGAAAAGCAGGGGATAATGAAAAACTGTTTTTT. Protein: CASSQRKAGDNEKLFF.